This T cell receptor beta chain was sequenced during a study of blood T cell repertoires in COVID-19. The wider study: Samples taken during acute and convalescent COVID-19 were collected in the United States, Italy and Spain. PBMCs, B-cell-depleted T cells, or T cells provided the cDNA or gDNA that made up the material.

Germline values: CDR1 SGHDT, CDR2 YYEEEE. The CDR3 extends over 14 amino acids. V was clipped by 5 bases and J by 6 bases; unmatched bases: 7. Original handling: Amplification of reference gene primers provided the estimated nucleated cell counts. The protocol was immunoSEQ multiplex PCR, while the TCRdb copy is restricted to in-frame clones and leaves out a portion. The V and J calls and clone size come from that table; D and trimming were worked out from the DNA. The sample has tens of thousands of clones, about 82% seen once; the top ten hold approximately 59%. The source is a man aged 70 or older with acute or convalescent COVID-19. The sample consisted of peripheral blood. This chain joins TRBV5-6 and TRBJ1-2, with 10 bases fitting TRBD1. The DNA of the CDR3 is TGTGCCAGCAGTTTGTGGGACAGGGGAGATGGCTACACCTTC. Its protein is CASSLWDRGDGYTF. Variable domain in full (rest from reference TRBV5-6 and TRBJ1-2): DAGVTQSPTHLIKTRGQQVTLRCSPKSGHDTVSWYQQALGQGPQFIFQYYEEEERQRGNFPDRFSGHQFPNYSSELNVNALLLGDSALYLCASSLWDRGDGYTFGSGTRLTVV.